This section outlines one TCR beta chain sequence together with its context. Its antigen is undetermined. The sample comes from a study of cytomegalovirus exposure and HLA in healthy donors. Regarding the study as a whole: Reported results showed that the classifier diagnosed cytomegalovirus status with high specificity and sensitivity. First-cohort TCR clusters tended to co-occur in the roughly 130 validation repertoires, a later analysis found. The authors listed roughly 150 TCR beta chains as cytomegalovirus-associated. It was confirmed in vitro that a few of the CMV-associated chains were specific for CMV antigens.

Germline assignment: CDR1 SGHTA and CDR2 FQGNSA. The CDR3 extends over 16 amino acids. The trim removed 5 bases at V and 3 bases at J, leaving 7 bases unmatched. Here immunoSEQ multiplex PCR was the method, and the copy in TCRdb shows in-frame clones only, minus some. Here the sample spans about 53,000 clones, roughly 92% being singletons. The sequence derives from a man younger than 35 in good health and CMV-seronegative. This rearrangement joins TRBV7-2 to TRBJ2-1; 10 positions match TRBD1. The specimen sequenced was PBMCs. For the CDR3, the DNA is TGTGCCAGCAGCCCAGGGACAGGGGCTAGCTACAATGAGCAGTTCTTC. Protein: CASSPGTGASYNEQFF.